The clone carrying this T cell receptor (beta chain) was counted ten times or more. The CDR3 extends over 15 amino acids. Germline values: CDR1 MDHEN, CDR2 SYDVKM. V was pared by 7 bases and J by 0 bases, with 5 bases of the junction left unmatched. TCR beta CDR3 regions were amplified from RNA transcripts. HTBI primers were the set used in a first-round RT-PCR of the TCR CDR3. TCRdb fed the multiplex PCR reads into MiXCR, producing one record per CDR3 protein. The sample includes around 600,000 distinct CDR3 sequences, approximately 14% of them seen just once. This sample is drawn from a study of T cells in Graves' hyperthyroidism and ophthalmopathy.

The TCR comes from a woman between 45 and 60 years old with Graves' ophthalmopathy. The sequencing sample was made of blood. The chain couples TRBV28 to TRBJ2-1; 8 bases are a match to TRBD2. The CDR3 DNA reads as TGTGCCAGCACCCAGAGCGGGAGCTCCTACAATGAGCAGTTCTTC. Translating it yields CASTQSGSSYNEQFF.